The clone carrying this T cell receptor (beta chain) was detected only a few times. Its antigen remains unknown. One junction end disagrees with the germline gene, perhaps due to a read error. Each patient was aged 18 to 65 and had newly diagnosed hyperthyroidism of under 2 months' duration. This record comes from a study of T cells in Graves' hyperthyroidism and ophthalmopathy. General study points: The authors' 13 V-J model separated ophthalmopathy from stable hyperthyroidism.

The CDR3 runs 15 residues. CDR1 DFQATT and CDR2 SNEGSKA come from the germline V gene (reference sequence). Amplified TCR beta CDR3 regions came from RNA transcripts. The primer set for the first-round RT-PCR of the TCR CDR3 was HTBI. MiXCR, run by TCRdb on the multiplex PCR reads, gives a single entry per CDR3 protein. The sample shows some 360,000 distinct CDR3 sequences, roughly 14% of them seen only once. This chain connects TRBV20-1 to TRBJ2-1; 7 bases are shared with TRBD1. This TCR derives from a woman aged 60-75 years with Graves' hyperthyroidism. Sequenced sample: blood. The DNA for the CDR3 is TGCAGCGCTAAGCCCCCGGGACAGCGGCACAATGAGCAGTTCTTC. Residues: CSAKPPGQRHNEQFF.